A single sample gave rise to the 24 T cell receptor beta chains below, sequenced in a study of CD8 T cells in Susac syndrome. Reverse transcription of 0.5 to 1 ug RNA was performed with random hexamers. TCRdb re-called the immunoSEQ multiplex PCR reads through MiXCR, storing one row per CDR3 protein. The sample comprises 400,000 or so distinct CDR3 sequences, around 85% of which are singletons, and 0.09% to 0.15% rests with the top ten. Sequenced material: CD8+ T cells from PBMCs. These receptors were obtained from a human donor with multiple sclerosis.

The rearrangement uses TRBV7-6 and TRBJ2-2; D might be TRBD1 or TRBD2, each matching 5 bases. CDR3 length equals 15 residues. With 5 bases removed from V and 6 bases from J, the gap between germline ends came to 16 bases. Germline values: CDR1 SGHVS, CDR2 FNYEAQ. CDR3 sequence (DNA): TGTGCCAGCAGCGAGGGGCTAAAGAGGCCCGGGGAGCTGTTTTTT. This translates into CASSEGLKRPGELFF.

This sequence joins TRBV7-6 and TRBJ2-7; D is ambiguous. The CDR3 totals 18 residues. Looked up from germline, CDR1 is SGHVS and CDR2 is FNYEAQ. The ends were cut back, 5 bases at V and 0 bases at J, with 23 bases in the middle. CDR3 coding DNA: TGTGCCAGCAGCCCGAATCCCCCCCTCCCGGGCGCCTCCTACGAGCAGTACTTC. Translation gives CASSPNPPLPGASYEQYF.

This clonotype was seen many times. At one boundary the junction diverges from the germline segment, which might be a read error. The chain is built from TRBV27 and TRBJ2-1, with 8 bases that match TRBD2. The CDR3 loop spans 12 amino acids. The germline CDR1 and CDR2 sequences are MNHEY and SMNVEV (reference sequence). CDR3 loop: CASSLGGDEQFF. CDR3 DNA sequence: TGCGCCAGCAGCCTCGGGGGGGATGAGCAGTTCTTC.

This clonotype appeared a single time. This rearrangement joins TRBV27 to TRBJ2-1; 9 nucleotides match TRBD2. J gave up 7 bases and V 6 bases, and 10 bases lay outside the gene matches. The CDR3 runs to 15 residues. In germline, CDR1 is MNHEY, CDR2 SMNVEV (reference sequence). The CDR3 here is CASSQTSGWGNEQFF. CDR3 nucleotides: TGTGCCAGCAGCCAAACTAGCGGGTGGGGGAATGAGCAGTTCTTC.

The V call is TRBV25-1, the J call TRBJ1-4; TRBD1 might be the D (5 bases). This CDR3 comprises 15 residues. Per germline, CDR1 MGHDK and CDR2 SYGVNS. V lost 4 bases and J 7 bases, leaving 16 bases between the germline ends. The CDR3 protein is CASSGTGWAVEKLFF. The CDR3 coding sequence is TGTGCCAGCAGTGGAACAGGTTGGGCTGTTGAAAAACTGTTTTTT.

V is TRBV10-3 and J is TRBJ2-1, with TRBD2 matching over 10 bases. This CDR3 has 16 amino acids. Germline assignment: CDR1 ENHRY and CDR2 SYGVKD. J was trimmed by 4 bases and V by 6 bases; bases with no gene match: 9. The CDR3 region is CAISTLAGGSYNEQFF. CDR3 coding DNA: TGTGCCATCAGCACGTTAGCGGGAGGCTCATACAATGAGCAGTTCTTC.

V is TRBV12-3 or TRBV12-4 and J is TRBJ2-7; 9 nucleotides match TRBD1. J was trimmed by 6 bases and V by 3 bases; bases with no gene match: 15. This CDR3 has 17 residues. CDR3 region: CASSLPGLRDRAREQYF. CDR3 in DNA: TGTGCCAGCAGTTTGCCGGGACTTCGGGACAGGGCACGCGAGCAGTACTTC.

The chain is built from TRBV29-1 and TRBJ2-5; either TRBD1 or TRBD2 may supply D (5 bases each). Germline CDR1 SQVTM, CDR2 ANQGSEA. V was pared by 1 base and J by 1 base, with 13 bases between. The CDR3 has 15 residues. The CDR3, as DNA: TGCAGCGTTGAAGGTAGCGACAGCCTCCAAGAGACCCAGTACTTC. Residues: CSVEGSDSLQETQYF.

The J gene is TRBJ1-2, the V gene TRBV19; D uncertain. Germline V gene lookup returns CDR1 LNHDA and CDR2 SQIVND (reference sequence). The CDR3 sequence is 13 residues long. Trimming stripped 7 bases from V and 8 bases from J, with 17 bases between. The CDR3 DNA sequence: TGTGCCAGTACCGCGGTAATTGACCACGGCTACACCTTC. It codes for CASTAVIDHGYTF.

There are a few counts of this clonotype. V and J are TRBV12-3 or TRBV12-4 and TRBJ2-5, with D perhaps given as TRBD1 or TRBD2 (5 bases each). CDR3 size: 18 residues. V was shortened by 6 bases and J by 5 bases, with 28 bases between the two germline ends. Written as DNA, the CDR3 is TGTGCCAGCAGCTCCACAGAGACACGGCGCCGGGGACGGGAGACCCAGTACTTC. Its protein product is CASSSTETRRRGRETQYF.

The chain combines TRBV27 with TRBJ1-1; D is unclear. Trimming stripped 3 bases from V and 1 base from J, with 15 bases between. Germline CDR1 MNHEY, CDR2 SMNVEV (reference sequence). The CDR3 is 16 residues long. The CDR3 DNA reads TGTGCCAGCAGTTTTCTATCGGACGGAGAGAACACTGAAGCTTTCTTT. Its protein is CASSFLSDGENTEAFF.

The gene calls are TRBV18 and TRBJ2-7; D is unclear. Trimming stripped 0 bases from V and 6 bases from J, with 9 bases between. The CDR3 runs to 13 residues. Germline-derived CDR1 and CDR2 are KGHSH and LQKENI. In DNA, the CDR3 is TGTGCCAGCTCACCACCGGACCAGGTCGAGCAGTACTTC. It is translated as CASSPPDQVEQYF.

The rearrangement links TRBV5-1 to TRBJ2-1; 7 positions match TRBD2. J gave up 0 bases and V 4 bases, and 7 bases lay outside the gene matches. The germline CDR1 and CDR2 sequences are SGHRS and YFSETQ. The CDR3 has 16 amino acids. The CDR3 DNA reads as TGCGCCAGCAGCCCGGGGCGGGGGAGCTCCTACAATGAGCAGTTCTTC. It codes for CASSPGRGSSYNEQFF. Full variable domain (outside the CDR3, taken from reference TRBV5-1 and TRBJ2-1): KAGVTQTPRYLIKTRGQQVTLSCSPISGHRSVSWYQQTPGQGLQFLFEYFSETQRNKGNFPGRFSGRQFSNSRSEMNVSTLELGDSALYLCASSPGRGSSYNEQFFGPGTRLTVL.

J is TRBJ2-3 and V is TRBV7-9; D not resolved. CDR3 length: 13 amino acids. Germline V gene lookup returns CDR1 SEHNR and CDR2 FQNEAQ (reference sequence). Between the trimmed V and J ends, which lost 5 bases and 3 bases, there was a span of 9 bases. CDR3 bases: TGTGCCAGCAGCCCAGACGAAACAGATACGCAGTATTTT. Residues: CASSPDETDTQYF.

V usage is TRBV5-4 and J usage is TRBJ2-5; unclear D gene. The germline CDR1 and CDR2 sequences are SGHNT and YYREEE (reference sequence). Deletions cut 4 bases from V and 3 bases from J, with 13 bases between. The CDR3 is 14 residues long. The CDR3 DNA is TGTGCCAGCAGCCCTCAGAGATTTGAAGAGACCCAGTACTTC. Its translation: CASSPQRFEETQYF. The full variable domain, rest sourced from reference TRBV5-4 and TRBJ2-5, is ETGVTQSPTHLIKTRGQQVTLRCSSQSGHNTVSWYQQALGQGPQFIFQYYREEENGRGNFPPRFSGLQFPNYSSELNVNALELDDSALYLCASSPQRFEETQYFGPGTRLLVL.

CDR3 amino acids: CASSIGTGETYEQYF. CDR3 nucleotide sequence: TGTGCCAGTAGTATCGGGACAGGGGAGACCTACGAGCAGTACTTC. The V call is TRBV19, the J call TRBJ2-7; 10 bases map to TRBD1. V lost 3 bases to trimming and J lost 2 bases; unmatched junction nucleotides: 4. The germline CDR1 and CDR2 sequences are LNHDA and SQIVND (reference sequence). CDR3 size: 15 residues.

The V call is TRBV19, the J call TRBJ2-3; TRBD2 is a possible D gene (6 bases). The CDR3 has 15 residues. Germline CDR1 and CDR2: LNHDA and SQIVND (reference sequence). V was cut by 5 bases and J by 2 bases, with 14 bases left in between. The chain's CDR3 is CASSLAGLLTDTQYF. Here the CDR3 DNA reads TGTGCCAGTAGTTTGGCGGGATTACTCACAGATACGCAGTATTTT.

The V gene is TRBV3-1, the J gene TRBJ1-6; D is undetermined. There are 13 residues in the CDR3. Trimming took off 0 bases at V and 8 bases at J, with 5 bases between the two ends. Germline V lookup: CDR1 LGHDT, CDR2 YNNKEL (reference sequence). The chain's CDR3 is CASSQDPDSPLHF. The CDR3 coding sequence is TGTGCCAGCAGCCAAGATCCTGATTCACCCCTCCACTTT.

V gene TRBV5-6 combines with J gene TRBJ2-5; a weak D match, TRBD2 (5 bases). Germline loops: CDR1 SGHDT, CDR2 YYEEEE. The CDR3 is made up of 13 amino acids. V dropped 2 bases and J dropped 4 bases, with 9 bases sitting between them. Here the CDR3 reads CASSFWTGETQYF. Here the CDR3 DNA reads TGTGCCAGCAGCTTTTGGACTGGAGAGACCCAGTACTTC.

The rearrangement joins TRBV23-1 to TRBJ2-4; TRBD1 matches at 7 bases. TRBV23-1 qualifies as an ORF whose function is uncertain. J lost 7 bases, V lost 3 bases, and 15 bases had no gene match. The CDR3 covers 17 residues. DNA of the CDR3: TGCGCCAGCAGTCATCAATATTTTAGAGGGGGCTTGAACATTCAGTACTTC. Translating it yields CASSHQYFRGGLNIQYF.

The chain carries TRBV3-1 and TRBJ1-1; TRBD1 might be the D (5 bases). The ends were cut back, 3 bases at V and 1 base at J, with 18 bases in the middle. The CDR3 has 17 residues. Germline V gene lookup returns CDR1 LGHDT and CDR2 YNNKEL (reference sequence). The chain's CDR3 is CASSHPKEGWGNTEAFF. CDR3 bases: TGTGCCAGCAGCCACCCCAAAGAGGGGTGGGGGAACACTGAAGCTTTCTTT.

This clonotype was counted only a few times. CDR3 bases: TGCAGCGTTGAGCAAGTTTGGACAGGCGAGACCCAGTACTTC. This translates into CSVEQVWTGETQYF. The chain joins TRBV29-1 to TRBJ2-5, with TRBD1 matching 7 bases. CDR1 is SQVTM and CDR2 is ANQGSEA in the germline V gene. With V trimmed by 3 bases and J by 5 bases, 9 bases remained unmatched. This CDR3 is built from 14 residues.

The J gene is TRBJ2-1, the V gene TRBV5-1, with D tentatively TRBD2 (6 bases). V was shortened by 0 bases and J by 3 bases, with 10 bases between the two germline ends. The CDR3 has 15 amino acids. Germline V gene data show CDR1 as SGHRS and CDR2 as YFSETQ. The chain's CDR3 is CASSLEGGLYNEQFF. As DNA, the CDR3 is TGCGCCAGCAGCTTGGAGGGAGGCCTCTACAATGAGCAGTTCTTC.

This clonotype was seen more than once but under ten times. This chain connects TRBV5-4 to TRBJ2-7; either TRBD1 or TRBD2 may supply D (5 bases each). The CDR3 contains 15 residues. Trimming left V 0 bases short and J 0 bases short, with 10 bases between. CDR1 and CDR2 (germline): SGHNT, YYREEE (reference sequence). The CDR3 DNA follows: TGTGCCAGCAGCTTGGCTCAGGGAGCCTCCTACGAGCAGTACTTC. Translated, it gives CASSLAQGASYEQYF.